This T cell receptor beta chain came from a study of patients and donors after allogeneic stem cell transplantation. MiXCR was run by TCRdb on the RT-PCR reads, yielding one entry per CDR3 protein. The data contain about 960,000 distinct CDR3 sequences, more than 15% of them singletons. This clonotype was observed a few times. Germline CDR1 is MNHNS and CDR2 is SASEGT. The CDR3 totals 13 residues. V gave up 6 bases and J gave up 6 bases, with 13 bases separating them. The sequence came from a human donor who was either an allogeneic HSCT recipient or a stem cell or donor lymphocyte infusion donor (not recorded which). It is not recorded whose cells these are; they may come from a transplant donor. Sequencing was carried out using blood, either unsorted or a sorted T cell fraction (not recorded which). The chain employs TRBV6-1 and TRBJ2-3, with D maybe TRBD2 (6 bases). The CDR3 DNA reads as TGTGCCAGCAGGGACTACCCGGCCGATACGCAGTATTTT. Translating it yields CASRDYPADTQYF.